This entry lists 16 T cell receptor beta chains sequenced from one sample in a study of T cells in women clearing cervical HPV infection. Produced via immunoSEQ multiplex PCR; TCRdb's table is partial and in-frame only. The table lists approximately 30,000 clones, with 1.5% to 2% in the top ten. What was sequenced was blood buffy coat. The receptors shown here come from a woman aged 18-70 years with a cervical HPV16 infection that either progressed to CIN3+ or cleared (not recorded which).

Details on this clone: The read ends 3 residues early relative to the CDR3; the germline J gene fills the gap. This rearrangement joins TRBV9 to TRBJ2-5; D perhaps matches TRBD2 (6 bases). V was trimmed by 0 bases and J by 5 bases, leaving 11 bases between them. There are 14 residues in the CDR3. Per the germline V gene, CDR1 is SGDLS and CDR2 is YYNGEE. CDR3 sequence reads: CASSVGMAGETQYF. The sequenced CDR3 bases are TGTGCCAGCAGCGTAGGGATGGCGGGGGAGACC.

Of note for this clone: The read stops 3 residues short of the end of the CDR3; the missing end is completed from the germline J gene. This chain joins TRBV2 and TRBJ2-5; D unclear. There are 13 residues in the CDR3. V was shortened by 2 bases and J by 1 base, with 5 bases between the two germline ends. Germline lookup yields CDR1 SNHLY and CDR2 FYNNEI. CDR3 bases read: TGTGCCAGCAGTGAACTCGGCCAAGAGACC. Residues: CASSELGQET. The full CDR3 protein is CASSELGQETQYF. The complete variable domain, with remaining parts taken from reference TRBV2 and TRBJ2-5, reads EPEVTQTPSHQVTQMGQEVILRCVPISNHLYFYWYRQILGQKVEFLVSFYNNEISEKSEIFDDQFSVERPDGSNFTLKIRSTKLEDSAMYFCASSELGQETQYFGPGTRLLVL.

Incomplete CDR3 DNA: TGTGCCAGCACCCAGGGGGCCTATAATTCACCA. Translation gives CASTQGAYNSP. The entire CDR3 protein reads CASTQGAYNSPLFF. V and J are TRBV18 and TRBJ1-4; 8 bases fit TRBD1. The read gets to within 3 residues of the CDR3 end, and the germline J gene fills in the rest. Germline V CDR1 and CDR2: KGHSH, LQKENI. The CDR3 loop spans 14 amino acids.

Comment on this clone: The read ends 3 residues before the CDR3 terminus; that terminus is restored from the germline J gene. The V and J genes are TRBV5-1 and TRBJ2-7, with 9 bases identical to TRBD2. Germline values: CDR1 SGHRS, CDR2 YFSETQ. J was trimmed by 3 bases and V by 0 bases; bases with no gene match: 10. The CDR3 sequence is 17 residues long. CDR3 loop: CASSLDWPSGIFYEQYF. CDR3 bases read: TGCGCCAGCAGCTTGGATTGGCCTAGCGGGATTTTCTACGAG.

CDR3 DNA (partial): TGTGCCAGCAGCCATGGACAGAAAAATTCACCA. This sequence encodes CASSHGQKNSP. The whole CDR3 sequence is CASSHGQKNSPLFF. The chain couples TRBV7-3 to TRBJ1-4; perhaps TRBD1 as D (6 bases). The read stops 3 residues short of the end of the CDR3; the missing end is completed from the germline J gene. Germline CDR1 reads SGHTA; CDR2 reads FQGTGA. The CDR3 sequence is 14 residues long.

A remark on this clone: The CDR3 is cut off 3 residues early in the read; its end comes from the germline J gene. This chain uses TRBV7-8 with TRBJ1-1; 7 nucleotides agree with TRBD1. Looked up from germline, CDR1 is SGHVS and CDR2 is FQNEAQ. This CDR3 has 15 residues. CDR3 DNA, as far as it was read: TGTGCCAGCAGCCCCGGACAGGTTGAAACAGGGATA. The encoded protein is CASSPGQVETGI. In full, the CDR3 is CASSPGQVETGIAFF.

In the case of this clone: The sequence runs out 3 residues before the end of the CDR3; the remainder is reconstructed from the germline J gene. The V gene is TRBV5-1, the J gene TRBJ1-1; D is undetermined. CDR1 and CDR2 from the germline V gene are SGHRS and YFSETQ. Trimming removed 1 base at V and 5 bases at J, with 12 bases between. This CDR3 is built from 14 residues. CDR3 DNA (partial): TGCGCCAGCAGCTTGCCCCTGGAGGGTACTGAA. It codes for CASSLPLEGTE. The CDR3, in full, reads CASSLPLEGTEAFF.

On this clone: The CDR3 extends 3 residues past the end of the read, so its final part is completed from the germline J gene. The chain combines TRBV4-2 with TRBJ2-7, with D uncertain. Trimming took 4 bases from V and 3 from J, leaving 13 bases between them. Germline CDR1 is LGHNA and CDR2 is YNFKEQ. This CDR3 region has 14 residues. The CDR3 is CASSPPQHYYEQYF. CDR3 DNA (partial): TGTGCCAGCAGCCCCCCCCAACACTACTACGAG.

The CDR3 is CASSDYPPGTGKEKLFF. The part of the CDR3 DNA that was read is TGTGCCAGCAGTGACTACCCGCCCGGGACAGGGAAAGAAAAA. The chain links TRBV6-4 to TRBJ1-4; 9 bases are a match to TRBD1. From the germline J gene comes the end of the CDR3, since the read stops 3 residues before it. V trimming: 1 base; J trimming: 8 bases; junction bases outside the gene matches: 11. The germline CDR1 and CDR2 sequences are MRHNA and SNTAGT. The CDR3 spans 17 residues.

CDR3 DNA (partial): TGTGCCAGCAGGGCAGGGGGTTCCTCTGGAAACACC. Protein sequence: CASRAGGSSGNT. The whole CDR3 sequence reads CASRAGGSSGNTIYF. The chain links TRBV2 to TRBJ1-3; 7 bases align to TRBD1. The CDR3 is cut off 3 residues early in the read; its end comes from the germline J gene. Per the germline V gene, CDR1 is SNHLY and CDR2 is FYNNEI. V dropped 6 bases and J dropped 0; count of bases not matched to a gene: 5. CDR3 length: 15 residues.

Notes on this clone: The read ends 3 residues shy of where the CDR3 ends; the end is completed using the germline J gene. The genes are TRBV30 and TRBJ2-2; D is ambiguous. CDR1 is GTSNPN, CDR2 SVGIG, per germline (reference sequence). The CDR3 length is 15 residues. CDR3 bases read: TGTGCCTGGAGTGCCCCCGGGTTGGTCGGTGAAAAG. Its protein product is CAWSAPGLVGEK. The complete CDR3 protein is CAWSAPGLVGEKLFF.

Regarding this clone: Read data end 3 residues before the CDR3 end; the end is taken from the germline J gene. The chain combines TRBV18 with TRBJ1-1, with TRBD1 identical over 7 bases. Germline-derived CDR1 and CDR2 are KGHSH and LQKENI. The CDR3 covers 12 residues. Trimming took 10 bases from V and 3 from J; bases not matched to a gene: 5. The CDR3 DNA, read in part, is TGTGCCACCCGACAGGGCCACACTGAA. This codes for CATRQGHTE. The full CDR3 sequence reads CATRQGHTEAFF.

For this clone: The read stops 3 residues short of the end of the CDR3; the missing end is completed from the germline J gene. The chain employs TRBV7-2 and TRBJ1-2; D is ambiguous. CDR3 size: 12 residues. Looked up from germline, CDR1 is SGHTA and CDR2 is FQGNSA. CDR3 residues: CASSSLTDTYTF. CDR3 DNA, as far as it was read: TGTGCCAGCAGCTCACTCACAGATACC. Looking up the rest from reference TRBV7-2 and TRBJ1-2 gives the full variable domain: GAGVSQSPSNKVTEKGKDVELRCDPISGHTALYWYRQSLGQGLEFLIYFQGNSAPDKSGLPSDRFSAERTGGSVSTLTIQRTQQEDSAVYLCASSSLTDTYTFGSGTRLTVV.

A remark on this clone: The sequence runs out 3 residues before the end of the CDR3; the remainder is reconstructed from the germline J gene. The chain combines TRBV2 with TRBJ1-2; 9 nucleotides match TRBD1. Germline CDR1 and CDR2: SNHLY and FYNNEI. The length of the CDR3 is 13 residues. The part of the CDR3 DNA that was read is TGTGCCAGCAGTACCGGGACAGGGAGTGAC. Residues: CASSTGTGSD. Given in full, the CDR3 is CASSTGTGSDYTF.

For this clone: The CDR3 is cut off 3 residues early in the read; its end comes from the germline J gene. This chain connects TRBV20-1 to TRBJ2-5; 8 nucleotides match TRBD2. The V segment lost 3 bases and the J segment 5 bases; nucleotides outside the gene matches: 5. The CDR3 spans 13 residues. Germline V gene sequence: CDR1 DFQATT, CDR2 SNEGSKA (reference sequence). CDR3 region: CSASGGAWETQYF. The part of the CDR3 DNA that was read is TGCAGTGCTAGCGGGGGGGCGTGGGAGACC.

In the case of this clone: The read finishes 3 residues shy of the CDR3 end, and the germline J gene is used to complete it. This chain joins TRBV18 and TRBJ2-3; maybe TRBD1 (5 bases). This CDR3 region has 15 residues. CDR1 is KGHSH and CDR2 is LQKENI in the germline V gene. CDR3 region: CASSPPQGSNQPQYF. The part of the CDR3 DNA that was read is TGTGCCAGCTCACCACCTCAGGGTAGCAATCAGCCG.